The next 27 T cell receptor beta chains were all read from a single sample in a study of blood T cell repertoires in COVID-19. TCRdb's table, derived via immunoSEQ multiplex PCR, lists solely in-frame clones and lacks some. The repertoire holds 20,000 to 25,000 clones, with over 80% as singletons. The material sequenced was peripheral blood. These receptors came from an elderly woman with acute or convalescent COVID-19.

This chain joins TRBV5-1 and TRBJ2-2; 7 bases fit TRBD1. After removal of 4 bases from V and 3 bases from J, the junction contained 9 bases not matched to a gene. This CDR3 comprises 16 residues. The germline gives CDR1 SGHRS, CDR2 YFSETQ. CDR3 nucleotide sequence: TGCGCCAGCAGCCCTCGACAGGGCCGCGACACCGGGGAGCTGTTTTTT. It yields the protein CASSPRQGRDTGELFF.

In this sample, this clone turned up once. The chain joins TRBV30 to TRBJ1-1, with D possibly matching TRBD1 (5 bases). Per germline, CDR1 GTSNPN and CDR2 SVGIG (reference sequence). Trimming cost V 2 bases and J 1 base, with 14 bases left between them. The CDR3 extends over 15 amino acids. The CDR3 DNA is TGTGCCTGGAGTAACTACCGGGGGGGGAACACTGAAGCTTTCTTT. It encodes CAWSNYRGGNTEAFF. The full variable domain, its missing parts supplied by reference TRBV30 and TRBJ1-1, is SQTIHQWPATLVQPVGSPLSLECTVEGTSNPNLYWYRQAAGRGLQLLFYSVGIGQISSEVPQNLSASRPQDRQFILSSKKLLLSDSGFYLCAWSNYRGGNTEAFFGQGTRLTVV.

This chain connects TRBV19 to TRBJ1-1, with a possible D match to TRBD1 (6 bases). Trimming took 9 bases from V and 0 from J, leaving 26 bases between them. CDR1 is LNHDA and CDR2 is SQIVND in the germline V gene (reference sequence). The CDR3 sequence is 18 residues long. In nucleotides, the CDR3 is TGTGCCAGCCTTCGGGGGGGGGCTAGGGAGGACTTGAACACTGAAGCTTTCTTT. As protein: CASLRGGAREDLNTEAFF.

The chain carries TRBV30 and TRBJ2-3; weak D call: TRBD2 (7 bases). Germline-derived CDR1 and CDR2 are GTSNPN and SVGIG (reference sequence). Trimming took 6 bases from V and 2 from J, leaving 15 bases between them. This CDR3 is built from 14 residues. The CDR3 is CACTWRGPTDTQYF. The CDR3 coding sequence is TGTGCCTGTACCTGGCGGGGGCCCACAGATACGCAGTATTTT.

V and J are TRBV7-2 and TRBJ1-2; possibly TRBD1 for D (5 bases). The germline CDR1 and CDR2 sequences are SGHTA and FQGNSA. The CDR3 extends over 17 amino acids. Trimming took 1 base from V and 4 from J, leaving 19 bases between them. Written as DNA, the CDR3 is TGTGCCAGCAGCTTAGAGATCGCTGTGACAGCCGTCTATGGCTACACCTTC. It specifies CASSLEIAVTAVYGYTF.

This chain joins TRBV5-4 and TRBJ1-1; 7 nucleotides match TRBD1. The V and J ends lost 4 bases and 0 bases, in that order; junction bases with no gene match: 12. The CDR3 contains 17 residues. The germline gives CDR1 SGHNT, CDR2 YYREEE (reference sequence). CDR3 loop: CASSMVPPQGLNTEAFF. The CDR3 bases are TGTGCCAGCAGCATGGTCCCCCCACAGGGGTTGAACACTGAAGCTTTCTTT.

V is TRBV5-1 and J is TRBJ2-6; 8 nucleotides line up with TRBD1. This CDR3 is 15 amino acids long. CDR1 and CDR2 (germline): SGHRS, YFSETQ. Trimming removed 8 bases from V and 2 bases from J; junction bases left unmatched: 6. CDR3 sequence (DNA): TGCGCCAGTACTCAGGGGGCCACTGGGGCCAACGTCCTGACTTTC. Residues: CASTQGATGANVLTF. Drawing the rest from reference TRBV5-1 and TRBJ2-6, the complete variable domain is KAGVTQTPRYLIKTRGQQVTLSCSPISGHRSVSWYQQTPGQGLQFLFEYFSETQRNKGNFPGRFSGRQFSNSRSEMNVSTLELGDSALYLCASTQGATGANVLTFGAGSRLTVL.

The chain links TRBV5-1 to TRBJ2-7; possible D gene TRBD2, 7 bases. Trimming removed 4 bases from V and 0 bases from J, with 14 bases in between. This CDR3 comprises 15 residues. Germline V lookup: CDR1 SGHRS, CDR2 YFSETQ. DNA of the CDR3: TGCGCCAGCAGCCATGGGGGGGCAAGCTCCTACGAGCAGTACTTC. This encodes CASSHGGASSYEQYF. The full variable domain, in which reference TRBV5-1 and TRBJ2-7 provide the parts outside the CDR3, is KAGVTQTPRYLIKTRGQQVTLSCSPISGHRSVSWYQQTPGQGLQFLFEYFSETQRNKGNFPGRFSGRQFSNSRSEMNVSTLELGDSALYLCASSHGGASSYEQYFGPGTRLTVT.

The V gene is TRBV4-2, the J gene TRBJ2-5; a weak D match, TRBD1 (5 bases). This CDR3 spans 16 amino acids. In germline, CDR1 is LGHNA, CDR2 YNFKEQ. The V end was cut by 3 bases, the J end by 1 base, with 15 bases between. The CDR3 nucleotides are TGTGCCAGCAGCCACGCAGGGTCGACAGTCCAAGAGACCCAGTACTTC. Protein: CASSHAGSTVQETQYF.

The CDR3 region is CASSLVPQGYTDTQYF. CDR3 in DNA: TGTGCCAGCAGCTTAGTACCCCAGGGGTACACAGATACGCAGTATTTT. V and J are TRBV11-2 and TRBJ2-3; tentative D call: TRBD1 (6 bases). The CDR3 is 16 residues long. The V end was cut by 1 base, the J end by 2 bases, with 13 bases between. Germline-derived CDR1 and CDR2 are SGHAT and FQNNGV.

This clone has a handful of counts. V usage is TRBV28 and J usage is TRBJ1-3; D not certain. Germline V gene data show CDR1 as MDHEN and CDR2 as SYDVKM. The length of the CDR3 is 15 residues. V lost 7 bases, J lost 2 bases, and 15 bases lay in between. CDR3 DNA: TGTGCCAGCACCTCGGCGGAGGTGCCTGGAAACACCATATATTTT. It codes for CASTSAEVPGNTIYF.

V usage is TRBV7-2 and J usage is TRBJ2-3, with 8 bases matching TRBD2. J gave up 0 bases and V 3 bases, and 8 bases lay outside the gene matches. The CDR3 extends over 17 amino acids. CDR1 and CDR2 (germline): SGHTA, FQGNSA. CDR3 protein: CASSFGRAGGSTDTQYF. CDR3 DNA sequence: TGTGCCAGCAGCTTTGGGAGGGCGGGAGGCAGCACAGATACGCAGTATTTT. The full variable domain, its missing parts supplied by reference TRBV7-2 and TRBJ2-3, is GAGVSQSPSNKVTEKGKDVELRCDPISGHTALYWYRQSLGQGLEFLIYFQGNSAPDKSGLPSDRFSAERTGGSVSTLTIQRTQQEDSAVYLCASSFGRAGGSTDTQYFGPGTRLTVL.

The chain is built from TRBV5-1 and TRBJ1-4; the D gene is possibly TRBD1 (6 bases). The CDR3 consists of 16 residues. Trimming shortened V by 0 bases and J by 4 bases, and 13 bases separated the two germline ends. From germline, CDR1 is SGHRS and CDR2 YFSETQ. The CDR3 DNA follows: TGCGCCAGCAGCTTGGAGGCCAGGGGAAGTAATGAAAAACTGTTTTTT. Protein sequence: CASSLEARGSNEKLFF. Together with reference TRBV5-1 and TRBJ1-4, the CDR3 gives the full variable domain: KAGVTQTPRYLIKTRGQQVTLSCSPISGHRSVSWYQQTPGQGLQFLFEYFSETQRNKGNFPGRFSGRQFSNSRSEMNVSTLELGDSALYLCASSLEARGSNEKLFFGSGTQLSVL.

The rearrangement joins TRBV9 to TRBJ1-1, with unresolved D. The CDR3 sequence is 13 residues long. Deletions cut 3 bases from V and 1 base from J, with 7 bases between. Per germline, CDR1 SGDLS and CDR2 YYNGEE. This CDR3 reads CASSGLENTEAFF. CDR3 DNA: TGTGCCAGCAGCGGACTAGAGAACACTGAAGCTTTCTTT.

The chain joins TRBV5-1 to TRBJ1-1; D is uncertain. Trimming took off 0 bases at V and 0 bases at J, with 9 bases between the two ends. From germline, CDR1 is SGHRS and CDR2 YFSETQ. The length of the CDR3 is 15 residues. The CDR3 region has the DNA TGCGCCAGCAGCTTGGGAGCATCGGTGAACACTGAAGCTTTCTTT. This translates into CASSLGASVNTEAFF. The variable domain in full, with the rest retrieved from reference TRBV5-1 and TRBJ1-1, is KAGVTQTPRYLIKTRGQQVTLSCSPISGHRSVSWYQQTPGQGLQFLFEYFSETQRNKGNFPGRFSGRQFSNSRSEMNVSTLELGDSALYLCASSLGASVNTEAFFGQGTRLTVV.

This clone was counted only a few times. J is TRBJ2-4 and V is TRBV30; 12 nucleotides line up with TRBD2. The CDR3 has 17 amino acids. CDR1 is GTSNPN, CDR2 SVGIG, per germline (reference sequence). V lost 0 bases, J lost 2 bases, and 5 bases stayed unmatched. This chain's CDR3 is CAWSVAGLAGPKNIQYF. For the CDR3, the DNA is TGTGCCTGGAGTGTGGCTGGACTAGCGGGGCCCAAAAACATTCAGTACTTC.

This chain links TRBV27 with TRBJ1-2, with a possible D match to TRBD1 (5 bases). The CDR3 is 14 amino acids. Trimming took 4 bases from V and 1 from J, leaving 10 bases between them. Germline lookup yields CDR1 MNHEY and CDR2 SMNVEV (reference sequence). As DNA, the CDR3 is TGTGCCAGCAGTTCATACAGGCTTAACTATGGCTACACCTTC. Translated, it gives CASSSYRLNYGYTF.

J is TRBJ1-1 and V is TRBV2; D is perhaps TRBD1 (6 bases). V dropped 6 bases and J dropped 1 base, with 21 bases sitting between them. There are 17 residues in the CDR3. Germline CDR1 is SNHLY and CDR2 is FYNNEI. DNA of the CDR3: TGTGCCAGCAGCCGCGACCGGACAGCCTTAGGGAACACTGAAGCTTTCTTT. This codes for CASSRDRTALGNTEAFF.

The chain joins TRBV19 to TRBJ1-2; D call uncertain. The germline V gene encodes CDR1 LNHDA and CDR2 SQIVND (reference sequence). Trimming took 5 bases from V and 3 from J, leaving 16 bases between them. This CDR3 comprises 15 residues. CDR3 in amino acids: CASSLQITADYGYTF. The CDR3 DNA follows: TGTGCCAGTAGTCTCCAGATAACGGCGGACTATGGCTACACCTTC.

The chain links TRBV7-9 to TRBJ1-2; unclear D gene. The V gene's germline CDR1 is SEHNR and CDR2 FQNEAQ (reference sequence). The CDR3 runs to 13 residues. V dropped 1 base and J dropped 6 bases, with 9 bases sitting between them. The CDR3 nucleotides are TGTGCCAGCAGCTTAGTCCAGTTGAATGGCTACACCTTC. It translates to CASSLVQLNGYTF. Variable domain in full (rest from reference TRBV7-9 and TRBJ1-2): DTGVSQNPRHKITKRGQNVTFRCDPISEHNRLYWYRQTLGQGPEFLTYFQNEAQLEKSRLLSDRFSAERPKGSFSTLEIQRTEQGDSAMYLCASSLVQLNGYTFGSGTRLTVV.

CDR3: CASSSGQTVEAFF. CDR3 DNA: TGTGCCAGCAGTTCGGGACAGACAGTCGAAGCTTTCTTT. The chain employs TRBV6-6 and TRBJ1-1, with 7 bases that match TRBD1. After removal of 4 bases from V and 8 bases from J, the junction contained 7 bases not matched to a gene. Germline V gene lookup returns CDR1 MNHNY and CDR2 SVGAGI (reference sequence). The CDR3 totals 13 residues.

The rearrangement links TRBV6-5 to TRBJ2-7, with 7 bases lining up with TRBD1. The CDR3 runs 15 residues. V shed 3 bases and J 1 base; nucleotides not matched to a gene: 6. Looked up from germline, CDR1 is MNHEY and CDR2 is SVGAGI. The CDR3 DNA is TGTGCCAGCAGTTATTCGGACAGGCCTTCCTACGAGCAGTACTTC. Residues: CASSYSDRPSYEQYF.

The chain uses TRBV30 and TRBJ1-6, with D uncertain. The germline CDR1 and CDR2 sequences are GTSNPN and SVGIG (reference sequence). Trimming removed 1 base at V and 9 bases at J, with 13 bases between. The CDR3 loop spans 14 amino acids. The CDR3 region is CAWSGVDASSPLHF. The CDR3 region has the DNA TGTGCCTGGAGTGGAGTCGATGCGTCTTCACCCCTCCACTTT.

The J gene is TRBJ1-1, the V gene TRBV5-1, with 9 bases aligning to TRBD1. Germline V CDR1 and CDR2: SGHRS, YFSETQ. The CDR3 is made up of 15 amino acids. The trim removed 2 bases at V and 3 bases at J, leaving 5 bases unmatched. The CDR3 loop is CASSLGQGTDTEAFF. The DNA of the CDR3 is TGCGCCAGCAGCTTAGGACAGGGGACCGACACTGAAGCTTTCTTT.

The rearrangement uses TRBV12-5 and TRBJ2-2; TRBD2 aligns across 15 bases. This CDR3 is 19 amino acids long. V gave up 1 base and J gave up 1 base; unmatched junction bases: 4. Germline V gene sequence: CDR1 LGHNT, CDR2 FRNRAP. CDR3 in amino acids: CASGLGGTSGGRNTGELFF. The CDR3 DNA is TGTGCTAGTGGTTTGGGAGGGACTAGCGGGGGGCGGAACACCGGGGAGCTGTTTTTT.

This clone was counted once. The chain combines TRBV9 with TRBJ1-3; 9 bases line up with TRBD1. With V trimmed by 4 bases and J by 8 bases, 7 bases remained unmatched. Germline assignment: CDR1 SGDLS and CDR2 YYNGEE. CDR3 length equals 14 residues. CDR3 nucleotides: TGTGCCAGCAGCCCCCGGGGACAGGGACACACCATATATTTT. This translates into CASSPRGQGHTIYF.

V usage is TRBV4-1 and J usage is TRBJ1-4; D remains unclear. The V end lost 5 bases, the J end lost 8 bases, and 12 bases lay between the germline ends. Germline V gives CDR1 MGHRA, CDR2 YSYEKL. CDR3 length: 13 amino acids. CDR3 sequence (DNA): TGCGCCAGCAGCGTCGACCCCGGGGAAAAACTGTTTTTT. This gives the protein CASSVDPGEKLFF.